These 29 T cell receptor beta chains originate from one sample sequenced in a study of metastatic and nonmetastatic thyroid tumors. Thyroid surgery took place with no prior treatment in any patient. TCRdb re-analyzed the PCR reads through MiXCR. The sample has fewer than 40,000 clones; 25% to 30% are singletons. Specimen: blood. The receptors originated from a female donor with papillary thyroid cancer or a benign thyroid nodule (not recorded which). Some clones in this sample may be carry-over from other donors' samples.

This clone was detected many times. The gene calls are TRBV25-1 and TRBJ1-3; D not resolved. This CDR3 contains 17 residues. Germline lookup yields CDR1 MGHDK and CDR2 SYGVNS. The V and J ends lost 2 bases and 4 bases respectively, with 18 bases between them. The CDR3 bases are TGTGCCAGCAGTGAACTAACATCTAATGTGCGGGGAAACACCATATATTTT. Encoded protein: CASSELTSNVRGNTIYF.

The gene calls are TRBV3-1 and TRBJ1-2; the match to TRBD1 covers 9 bases. Trimming removed 5 bases from V and 6 bases from J; junction bases left unmatched: 7. CDR3 length: 14 amino acids. Per the germline V gene, CDR1 is LGHDT and CDR2 is YNNKEL (reference sequence). In nucleotides, the CDR3 is TGTGCCAGCAGCGAAGGGACAGGGAGAAATGGCTACACCTTC. Translated: CASSEGTGRNGYTF.

This clone was observed many times. J is TRBJ2-1 and V is TRBV20-1, with D unresolved. The ends were cut back, 5 bases at V and 0 bases at J, with 11 bases in the middle. Germline lookup yields CDR1 DFQATT and CDR2 SNEGSKA (reference sequence). CDR3 length: 14 amino acids. CDR3 sequence reads: CSARSPISYNEQFF. CDR3 DNA: TGCAGTGCTCGGAGCCCAATCTCCTACAATGAGCAGTTCTTC.

This clone was seen only once. The chain is built from TRBV20-1 and TRBJ1-2; 8 nucleotides align to TRBD1. With 6 bases clipped from V and 9 bases from J, the junction kept 12 bases outside the gene matches. Germline CDR1 DFQATT, CDR2 SNEGSKA (reference sequence). CDR3 size: 13 residues. Written as DNA, the CDR3 is TGCAGTGCCTTAGACGGGACAGGCGGCTGCTACACCTTC. This sequence encodes CSALDGTGGCYTF.

This clone was found many times. The rearrangement joins TRBV28 to TRBJ2-7; 8 bases align to TRBD1. Germline V lookup: CDR1 MDHEN, CDR2 SYDVKM. The CDR3 runs to 15 residues. V was clipped by 3 bases and J by 3 bases; unmatched bases: 7. The DNA of the CDR3 is TGTGCCAGCAGTTTTCCCGACAGGGGAGTCTACGAGCAGTACTTC. Translated: CASSFPDRGVYEQYF.

This clone occurred many times. The same CDR3 arises from other DNA sequences in this sample as well. The CDR3 sequence: CASSSPDREGTQYF. The CDR3 DNA follows: TGTGCCAGCAGCTCGCCAGACAGGGAGGGAACCCAGTACTTC. The chain couples TRBV7-3 to TRBJ2-5; D tentatively fits TRBD1 or TRBD2 (7 bases each). CDR3 length equals 14 residues. V was cut by 4 bases and J by 8 bases, with 17 bases left in between. Germline V gene sequence: CDR1 SGHTA, CDR2 FQGTGA.

The rearrangement uses TRBV3-1 and TRBJ2-7; D uncertain. V dropped 0 bases and J dropped 4 bases, with 13 bases sitting between them. The CDR3 spans 15 residues. The germline CDR1 and CDR2 sequences are LGHDT and YNNKEL (reference sequence). The CDR3 region has the DNA TGTGCCAGCAGCCAAGACGTATCGCCCCTTTACGAGCAGTACTTC. Translating gives CASSQDVSPLYEQYF.

The table lists this clone with many counts. The V and J genes are TRBV3-1 and TRBJ1-2; D is perhaps TRBD1 (5 bases). CDR1 is LGHDT and CDR2 is YNNKEL in the germline V gene (reference sequence). This CDR3 comprises 13 residues. Trimming shortened V by 3 bases and J by 2 bases, and 7 bases separated the two germline ends. The CDR3 spells CASSHGGNYGYTF. The DNA for the CDR3 is TGTGCCAGCAGCCACGGGGGGAACTATGGCTACACCTTC.

The chain combines TRBV19 with TRBJ2-6; D not resolved. Germline loops: CDR1 LNHDA, CDR2 SQIVND (reference sequence). Trimming cost V 8 bases and J 0 bases, with 8 bases left between them. This CDR3 region has 14 residues. As DNA, the CDR3 is TGTGCCAGTGGTGCCCGCTCTGGGGCCAACGTCCTGACTTTC. Protein: CASGARSGANVLTF.

This clone occurred a few times. The rearrangement links TRBV28 to TRBJ1-5, with D possibly matching TRBD1 (5 bases). CDR3 length equals 13 residues. V gave up 5 bases and J gave up 9 bases, with 14 bases separating them. Germline V gene data show CDR1 as MDHEN and CDR2 as SYDVKM. DNA for the CDR3: TGTGCCAGCAGTCAAGGAGGGGATGGGCCCCAGCATTTT. Residues: CASSQGGDGPQHF.

This clone was found a few times. Relative to the germline gene, one junction end is altered; a read error may explain this. The chain carries TRBV6-1 and TRBJ1-1, with D perhaps TRBD1 (6 bases). The CDR3 covers 11 residues. Germline CDR1 and CDR2: MNHNS and SASEGT. The CDR3 loop reads CANRVDTESFF. The CDR3 DNA reads as TGTGCCAACAGGGTGGACACTGAATCTTTCTTT.

As regards this clone: At one boundary the junction diverges from the germline segment, which might be a read error. The gene calls are TRBV27 and TRBJ1-2; tentatively, D is TRBD1 (6 bases). This CDR3 has 13 amino acids. Germline V lookup: CDR1 MNHEY, CDR2 SMNVEV (reference sequence). CDR3 region: CASTEKAGRGYSF. The CDR3 DNA follows: TGTGCCAGCACTGAGAAGGCCGGCAGGGGCTACTCCTTC.

This clone came up many times. This chain uses TRBV15 with TRBJ1-2, with TRBD1 as a possible D gene (6 bases). CDR1 and CDR2 from the germline V gene are LNHNV and YYDKDF (reference sequence). With 3 bases removed from V and 3 bases from J, the gap between germline ends came to 14 bases. The CDR3 is made up of 15 amino acids. The CDR3 loop reads CATSRLQGADYGYTF. In nucleotides, the CDR3 is TGTGCCACCAGCAGGTTACAGGGCGCGGACTATGGCTACACCTTC.

The chain links TRBV11-2 to TRBJ1-1; D uncertain. Trimming left V 6 bases short and J 1 base short, with 15 bases between. Germline lookup yields CDR1 SGHAT and CDR2 FQNNGV. The CDR3 covers 15 residues. The CDR3 region is CASRLPGKANTEAFF. The CDR3 DNA reads as TGTGCCAGCAGGCTTCCGGGCAAGGCGAACACTGAAGCTTTCTTT.

The CDR3 DNA sequence: TGTGCCAGCAGCTTATATAGCCGGGCTGGAGGCACAGATACGCAGTATTTT. It specifies CASSLYSRAGGTDTQYF. V gene TRBV7-8 combines with J gene TRBJ2-3; D unresolved. The CDR3 is 17 amino acids. Germline-derived CDR1 and CDR2 are SGHVS and FQNEAQ. V was cut by 2 bases and J by 1 base, with 16 bases left in between.

Many counts were recorded for this clone. The V and J genes are TRBV7-2 and TRBJ2-4; TRBD2 agrees at 11 bases. CDR1 and CDR2 (germline): SGHTA, FQGNSA. The V and J ends lost 5 bases and 6 bases, in that order; junction bases with no gene match: 6. The CDR3 is 15 residues long. CDR3 protein: CASSAKLAGVNIQYF. CDR3 DNA sequence: TGTGCCAGCAGCGCGAAACTAGCGGGAGTAAACATTCAGTACTTC.

The table lists this clone with a few counts. The V gene is TRBV12-3 or TRBV12-4, the J gene TRBJ1-6; 8 nucleotides align to TRBD1. J lost 8 bases, V lost 6 bases, and 3 bases had no gene match. The CDR3 runs to 13 residues. CDR3 DNA: TGTGCCAGCAGGCGACAGGGGTATTCACCCCTCCACTTT. It translates to CASRRQGYSPLHF.

This clone was recorded many times. The chain joins TRBV19 to TRBJ2-3; maybe TRBD2 (6 bases). V lost 10 bases, J lost 1 base, and 15 bases lay in between. The V gene's germline CDR1 is LNHDA and CDR2 SQIVND (reference sequence). The CDR3 length is 14 residues. CDR3 sequence: CATESGQGTDTQYF. The CDR3 nucleotides read TGTGCCACCGAAAGCGGGCAGGGCACAGATACGCAGTATTTT. Based on the CDR3 plus reference TRBV19 and TRBJ2-3, the full variable domain is DGGITQSPKYLFRKEGQNVTLSCEQNLNHDAMYWYRQDPGQGLRLIYYSQIVNDFQKGDIAEGYSVSREKKESFPLTVTSAQKNPTAFYLCATESGQGTDTQYFGPGTRLTVL.

The sample holds many counts of this clone. The same CDR3 is also encoded by other DNA sequences in this sample. The chain is built from TRBV4-2 and TRBJ2-2; no clear D gene. Germline lookup yields CDR1 LGHNA and CDR2 YNFKEQ. This CDR3 is 13 amino acids long. V shed 2 bases and J shed 3 bases, with 4 bases lying between them. CDR3 protein: CASSQKDTGELFF. The DNA for the CDR3 is TGTGCCAGCAGCCAAAAGGACACCGGGGAGCTGTTTTTT.

As regards this clone: At one end, the junction sequence differs from germline, possibly due to a read error. The CDR3 nucleotides are TGTGCCAGCTGCGTAGCCCCCTCTGGCTACGAGCCGTACTTC. This sequence encodes CASCVAPSGYEPYF. J is TRBJ2-7 and V is TRBV9; D is uncertain. This CDR3 region has 14 residues. Germline V gene lookup returns CDR1 SGDLS and CDR2 YYNGEE.

This clone was recorded at least ten times. The V and J genes are TRBV5-8 and TRBJ2-2; 7 bases match TRBD2. After removal of 5 bases from V and 8 bases from J, the junction contained 12 bases not matched to a gene. CDR1 and CDR2 from the germline V gene are SGHTS and YDEGEE. This CDR3 contains 15 residues. The CDR3 nucleotides are TGTGCCAGCAGATCCGGGACTACCCTATCAGGGGAGCTGTTTTTT. Residues: CASRSGTTLSGELFF.

This sequence joins TRBV11-1 and TRBJ2-1, with D hard to call. The CDR3 has 11 amino acids. CDR1 SGHAT and CDR2 FQDESV come from the germline V gene (reference sequence). V dropped 5 bases and J dropped 8 bases, with 7 bases sitting between them. For the CDR3, the DNA is TGTGCCAGCAGCCCGGATTATGAGCAGTTCTTC. Translating gives CASSPDYEQFF.

This clone was detected ten times or more. The chain has TRBV6-1 and TRBJ1-5; weak D call: TRBD1 (5 bases). V was pared by 6 bases and J by 6 bases, with 12 bases between. This CDR3 region has 13 residues. The germline V gene has CDR1 MNHNS and CDR2 SASEGT. CDR3 nucleotides: TGTGCCAGCAGCTGGGGGACGGGTCAGCCCCAGCATTTT. Translating it yields CASSWGTGQPQHF.

This chain connects TRBV20-1 to TRBJ2-1; D uncertain. This CDR3 has 15 residues. Germline values: CDR1 DFQATT, CDR2 SNEGSKA (reference sequence). Trimming left V 3 bases short and J 4 bases short, with 16 bases between. The CDR3 nucleotides read TGCAGTGCTAGTAGCCCCTCTTTGGGGTACAATGAGCAGTTCTTC. Translated: CSASSPSLGYNEQFF.

In the case of this clone: No conserved phenylalanine or tryptophan ends this CDR3, so it is likely a read error. V usage is TRBV15 and J usage is TRBJ1-1; D is uncertain. CDR1 LNHNV and CDR2 YYDKDF come from the germline V gene (reference sequence). The CDR3 covers 14 residues. The CDR3 reads CLTSRDSAGTEAFL. As DNA, the CDR3 is TGTCTGACCAGCAGAGATTCGGCAGGAACTGAAGCTTTCTTA.

The chain is built from TRBV20-1 and TRBJ1-1; 8 bases align to TRBD1. Germline V gene sequence: CDR1 DFQATT, CDR2 SNEGSKA (reference sequence). V was pared by 5 bases and J by 3 bases, with 11 bases of the junction left unmatched. The CDR3 is 15 amino acids. DNA for the CDR3: TGCAGTGCTGGGACAGGTAAACGGAAGGACACTGAAGCTTTCTTT. This sequence encodes CSAGTGKRKDTEAFF.

This clone has at least ten counts. The V call is TRBV20-1, the J call TRBJ2-5, with D perhaps matching TRBD1 (6 bases). V lost 2 bases and J 2 bases, leaving 15 bases between the germline ends. The CDR3 extends over 15 amino acids. CDR1 is DFQATT, CDR2 SNEGSKA, per germline (reference sequence). DNA for the CDR3: TGCAGTGCTAGACCTCTGACGGGGACACAAGAGACCCAGTACTTC. This codes for CSARPLTGTQETQYF.

There are a few counts of this clone. The chain joins TRBV6-1 to TRBJ1-4; D may be TRBD1 (5 bases). The ends were cut back, 4 bases at V and 7 bases at J, with 13 bases in the middle. Germline CDR1 and CDR2: MNHNS and SASEGT. This CDR3 spans 14 amino acids. The CDR3 reads CASSASGRPEKLFF. The DNA for the CDR3 is TGTGCCAGCAGTGCCTCGGGGCGACCTGAAAAACTGTTTTTT.

This clone was observed at least ten times. The gene calls are TRBV20-1 and TRBJ2-2, with 13 positions matching TRBD2. After removal of 1 base from V and 7 bases from J, the junction contained 3 bases not matched to a gene. Germline-derived CDR1 and CDR2 are DFQATT and SNEGSKA (reference sequence). This CDR3 is 15 amino acids long. The CDR3 bases are TGCAGTGCTAGAGTACTAGCGGGAGGGAACGGGGAGCTGTTTTTT. Translated, it gives CSARVLAGGNGELFF.